A selection of T cell receptor beta chains follows, all from one sample in a study of T cell responses to AZD1222 COVID-19 vaccine. Repertoires were generated with immunoSEQ multiplex PCR, while TCRdb's copy carries only in-frame clones and drops some. This table has roughly 100,000 clones, 90% appearing once. Here the sequenced sample was peripheral blood, taken on day 0 of AZD1222 vaccination. These receptors were collected from an adult in good health. CDR3s include the opening cysteine and the closing phenylalanine or tryptophan.

v_call,j_call,cdr3_aa
TRBV6-4,TRBJ2-1,CASSELAGGHNEQFF
TRBV11-1,TRBJ2-3,CASSPWGGESTDTQYF
TRBV30,TRBJ1-3,CACPVPTGNTIYF
TRBV27,TRBJ2-3,CASSLSWGRADTQYF
TRBV24-1,TRBJ2-3,CATSDLSSGTDTQYF
TRBV19,TRBJ1-1,CASSYTGAYTEAFF
TRBV12-3/TRBV12-4,TRBJ2-7,CASSFPGGEQYF
TRBV21-1,TRBJ2-2,CASPPRQGIMTSTGELFF
TRBV5-1,TRBJ1-4,CASSLVEGDEKLFF
TRBV9,TRBJ2-3,CASSVYGINTDTQYF
TRBV24-1,TRBJ2-7,CATSDPRDGYEQYF
TRBV10-3,TRBJ2-3,CAISEDRATDTQYF
TRBV19,TRBJ2-7,CASSAGPGRALEQYF
TRBV3-1/TRBV3-2,TRBJ2-7,CASSQGELCLFAHYEQYF
TRBV27,TRBJ1-3,CASSRTGPQGNTIYF
TRBV5-1,TRBJ1-3,CASSFSVGSGNTIYF
TRBV7-2,TRBJ2-3,CASSSPSSGGALNTQYF
TRBV5-5,TRBJ2-3,CASSTTPGGPDTQYF
TRBV6-5,TRBJ1-1,CASSRGQGEAFF
TRBV28,TRBJ1-2,CASSLGGDSPYGYTF
TRBV7-3,TRBJ2-1,CASSPTRDSYNEQFF
TRBV4-1,TRBJ2-7,CASSQALAGGDYEQYF